What follows is one T cell receptor beta chain and its context. The V and J ends lost 1 base and 1 base respectively, with 5 bases between them. The CDR3 totals 15 residues. Germline CDR1 is SGHVS and CDR2 is FNYEAQ. This specimen comes from a study of T cell changes during pregnancy in multiple sclerosis. Some clones are missing from TCRdb's copy, which holds only in-frame ones; the method was immunoSEQ multiplex PCR. This table holds fewer than 90,000 clones, 75% to 95% found once. The source was peripheral blood, collected in the second trimester of pregnancy. This clonotype originated in a female donor with multiple sclerosis, enrolled in a pregnancy study. The chain joins TRBV7-6 to TRBJ1-6; no definite D call. CDR3 protein: CASSLGASYNSPLHF. CDR3 nucleotides: TGTGCCAGCAGCTTAGGGGCTTCCTATAATTCACCCCTCCACTTT.